This TCR beta chain was retrieved from a study of CD8+ T cells in alopecia areata. Across the study: Treated patients swallowed 5 to 10 mg of oral tofacitinib twice daily. The drug, tofacitinib, lasted 6 to 18 months, followed by 6 months off drug. Findings and caveats of the study: Sequenced scalp T cells also include alphabeta T cells resident in normal skin. Lesional scalp displayed greater clonality than normal scalp, most notably in alopecia totalis/universalis.

Extracted RNA was reverse transcribed into cDNA, the sequencing template. TCRdb keeps only in-frame clones here, not all; method: immunoSEQ multiplex PCR. The data show fewer than 150,000 clones, roughly 63% seen once. The CDR3 extends over 14 amino acids. The V end lost 3 bases, the J end lost 2 bases, and 10 bases lay between the germline ends. Looked up from germline, CDR1 is MDHEN and CDR2 is SYDVKM. This clone was seen more than once but under ten times. Its target is not known. Regarding treatment: oral pan-JAK inhibitor, 5-10 mg twice daily. This chain uses TRBV28 with TRBJ2-5; D unresolved. This clonotype was sampled from a human donor with alopecia areata. The input for sequencing was CD8+ T cells sorted from blood, taken at week 4, from a patient treated with tofacitinib. The CDR3 here is CASSFSAIQETQYF. CDR3 DNA: TGTGCCAGCAGTTTCTCGGCGATTCAAGAGACCCAGTACTTC.